This T cell receptor beta chain was found in a study of blood T cell repertoires in COVID-19. In the study overall: There were acute and convalescent COVID-19 samples, and they came from the United States, Italy and Spain. T cells, B-cell-depleted T cells, or PBMCs supplied cDNA or gDNA.

Methods used by the authors: Nucleated cell number was recorded as an estimate derived from reference gene primer amplification. Measured with immunoSEQ multiplex PCR; TCRdb has only the in-frame clones, and not every one. V, J and clone size are those of that table, while D and trimming were read from the DNA. The sample yields about 140,000 clones, about nine tenths seen once. CDR3 length equals 18 residues. Germline V CDR1 and CDR2: SEHNR, FQNEAQ (reference sequence). Trimming cost V 7 bases and J 2 bases; bases outside gene matches: 17. V and J are TRBV7-9 and TRBJ1-3; 7 bases agree with TRBD1. Sequencing used peripheral blood. The clonotype was recovered from a woman of 80 years or more with acute or convalescent COVID-19. CDR3 in DNA: TGTGCCAGCACCCCAGGGTATGGAGGGGGCGCAACTGGAAACACCATATATTTT. This codes for CASTPGYGGGATGNTIYF.